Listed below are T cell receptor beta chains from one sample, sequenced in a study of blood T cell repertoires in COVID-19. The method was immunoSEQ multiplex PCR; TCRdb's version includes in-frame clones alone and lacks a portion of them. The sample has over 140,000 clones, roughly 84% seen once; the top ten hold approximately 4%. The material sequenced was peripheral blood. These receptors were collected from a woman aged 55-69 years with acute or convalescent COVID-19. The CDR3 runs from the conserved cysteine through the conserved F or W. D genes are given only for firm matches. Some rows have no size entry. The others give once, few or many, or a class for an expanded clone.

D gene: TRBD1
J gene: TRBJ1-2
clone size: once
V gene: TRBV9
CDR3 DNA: TGTGCCAGCAGCGTACGGGACAGCGGAATGGAAGGCTACACCTTC
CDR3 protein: CASSVRDSGMEGYTF

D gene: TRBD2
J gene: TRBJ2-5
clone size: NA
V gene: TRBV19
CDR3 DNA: TGTGCCAGTAGTCCCGACGGAGCTAGCGGGTACAAGACCCAGTACTTC
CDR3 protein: CASSPDGASGYKTQYF

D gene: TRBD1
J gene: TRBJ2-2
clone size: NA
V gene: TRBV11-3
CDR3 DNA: TGTGCCAGCAGCTTAGGACAGGGGGCCGGGGAGCTGTTTTTT
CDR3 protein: CASSLGQGAGELFF

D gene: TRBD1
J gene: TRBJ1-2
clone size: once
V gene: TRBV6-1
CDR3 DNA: TGTGCCAGCAGTGGCCCGACAGGGGGCCCCTTCTATGGCTACACCTTC
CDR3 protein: CASSGPTGGPFYGYTF

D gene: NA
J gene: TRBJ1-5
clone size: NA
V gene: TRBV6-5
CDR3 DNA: TGTGCCAGCAGTTTAGGGGCTGGACAGCCCCAGCATTTT
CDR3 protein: CASSLGAGQPQHF

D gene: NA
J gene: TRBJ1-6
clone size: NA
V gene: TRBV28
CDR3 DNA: TGTGCCAGCAGTTTATGGGCCGGGGGGAATAATTCACCCCTCCACTTT
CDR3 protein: CASSLWAGGNNSPLHF

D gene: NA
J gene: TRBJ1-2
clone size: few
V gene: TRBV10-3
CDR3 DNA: TGTGCCGTTCTCGAGAGGCTAGGGGCAGGCTACACCTTC
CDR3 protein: CAVLERLGAGYTF

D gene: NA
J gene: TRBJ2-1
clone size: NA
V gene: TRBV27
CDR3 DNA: TGTGCCAGCAGTTTAATCCTCGGTGAGCAGTTCTTC
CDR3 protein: CASSLILGEQFF

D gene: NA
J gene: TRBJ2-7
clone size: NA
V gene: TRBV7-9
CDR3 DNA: TGTGCCAGCAGCTCAACACAGGGATTCAACGAGCAGTACTTC
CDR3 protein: CASSSTQGFNEQYF

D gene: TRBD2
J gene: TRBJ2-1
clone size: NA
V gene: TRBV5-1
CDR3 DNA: TGCGCCAGCAGCCAAGGACTAGCGGGAGCTTCTGAGCAGTTCTTC
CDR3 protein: CASSQGLAGASEQFF

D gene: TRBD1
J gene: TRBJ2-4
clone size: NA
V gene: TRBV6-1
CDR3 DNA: TGTGCCAGCAGTGAAGCGTCCCGACAGGGGGAGTACTTC
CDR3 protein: CASSEASRQGEYF

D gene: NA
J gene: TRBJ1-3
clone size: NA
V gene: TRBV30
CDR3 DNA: TGTGCCTGGACCCGACAGAGAGGAAACACCATATATTTT
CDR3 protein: CAWTRQRGNTIYF

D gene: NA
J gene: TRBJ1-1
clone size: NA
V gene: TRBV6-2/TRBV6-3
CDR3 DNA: TGTGCCAGCAGTTACCGGGGGGCAAACACTGAAGCTTTCTTT
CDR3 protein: CASSYRGANTEAFF

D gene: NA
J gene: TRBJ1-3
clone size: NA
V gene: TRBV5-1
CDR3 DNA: TGCGCCAGCAGCTCTGGGGGGGACCCTGGAAACACCATATATTTT
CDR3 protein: CASSSGGDPGNTIYF

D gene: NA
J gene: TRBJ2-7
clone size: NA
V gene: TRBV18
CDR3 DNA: TGTGCCAGCTCTCAAACGACAACCTACGAGCAGTACTTC
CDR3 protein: CASSQTTTYEQYF

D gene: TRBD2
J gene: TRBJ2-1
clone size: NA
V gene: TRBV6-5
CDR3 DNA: TGTGCCAGCGGACTCGGGACTAGCGGATACAATGAGCAGTTCTTC
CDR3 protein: CASGLGTSGYNEQFF

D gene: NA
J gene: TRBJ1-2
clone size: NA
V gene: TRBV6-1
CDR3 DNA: TGTGCCAGCAGTGAAATCAGGGGCTATGGCTACACCTTC
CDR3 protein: CASSEIRGYGYTF

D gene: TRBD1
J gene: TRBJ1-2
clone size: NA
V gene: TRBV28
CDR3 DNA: TGTGCCATATCCGGGACAGGGTTACCTCATGGCTACACCTTC
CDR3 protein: CAISGTGLPHGYTF

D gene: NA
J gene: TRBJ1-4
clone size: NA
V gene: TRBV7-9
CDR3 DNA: TGTGCCAGCAGCTCCCAGGGTTCAGAAAAACTGTTTTTT
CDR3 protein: CASSSQGSEKLFF

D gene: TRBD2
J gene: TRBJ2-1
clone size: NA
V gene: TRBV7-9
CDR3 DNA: TGTGCCGCGGGGCGGGAGGTTCGCAATGAGCAGTTCTTC
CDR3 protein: CAAGREVRNEQFF

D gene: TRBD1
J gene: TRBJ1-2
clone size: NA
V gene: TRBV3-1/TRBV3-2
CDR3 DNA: TGTGCCAGCAGCCCGACAGGGTTGGGTGGCTACACCTTC
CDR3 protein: CASSPTGLGGYTF

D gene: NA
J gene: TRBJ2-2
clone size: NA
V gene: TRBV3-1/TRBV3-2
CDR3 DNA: TGTGCCAGCAGCCAAGTAGCGATAGTGACCGGGGAGCTGTTTTTT
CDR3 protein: CASSQVAIVTGELFF

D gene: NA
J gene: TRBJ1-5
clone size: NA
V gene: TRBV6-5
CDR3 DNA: TGTGCCAGCTCCCTGGGAGGGGCTCAGCCCCAGCATTTT
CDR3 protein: CASSLGGAQPQHF

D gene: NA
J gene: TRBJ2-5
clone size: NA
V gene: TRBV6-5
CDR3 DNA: TGTGCCAGCAGTTACTCCAGAGGGGGACAAGAGACCCAGTACTTC
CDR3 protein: CASSYSRGGQETQYF

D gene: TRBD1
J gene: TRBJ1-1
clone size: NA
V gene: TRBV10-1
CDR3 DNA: TGCGCCAGCAGTGAGAGGGGGCCCCATGTGGAGGCTTTCTTT
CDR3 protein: CASSERGPHVEAFF

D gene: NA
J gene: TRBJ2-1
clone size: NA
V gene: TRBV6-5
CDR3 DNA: TGTGCCAGCAGGTACAGGGTAGGACAATCCTACAATGAGCAGTTCTTC
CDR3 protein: CASRYRVGQSYNEQFF

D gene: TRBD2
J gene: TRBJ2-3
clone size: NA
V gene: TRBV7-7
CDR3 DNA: TGTGCTAGCAGCCAGAGCGGGGTTCGCACAGATACGCAGTATTTT
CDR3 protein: CASSQSGVRTDTQYF

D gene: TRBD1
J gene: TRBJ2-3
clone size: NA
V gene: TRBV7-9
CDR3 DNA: TGTGCCAGCAGCATTTCCGGGACAGGGGCAGATACGCAGTATTTT
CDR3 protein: CASSISGTGADTQYF

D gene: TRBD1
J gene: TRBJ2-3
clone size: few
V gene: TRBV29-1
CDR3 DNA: TGCAGCGGGGAACAGGGGCATGCAGATACGCAGTATTTT
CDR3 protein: CSGEQGHADTQYF

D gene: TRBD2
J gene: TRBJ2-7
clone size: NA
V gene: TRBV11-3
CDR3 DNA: TGTGCCAGCAGCCCCTACGGGACTAGATACGAGCAGTACTTC
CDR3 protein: CASSPYGTRYEQYF

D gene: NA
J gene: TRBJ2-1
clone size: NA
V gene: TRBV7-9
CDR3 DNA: TGTGCCAGCAGCTTAATTTGGAGTGGCGAAAGCTCCTACAATGAGCAGTTCTTC
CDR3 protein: CASSLIWSGESSYNEQFF

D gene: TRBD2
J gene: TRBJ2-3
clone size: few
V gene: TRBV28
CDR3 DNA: TGTGCCAGCAGTTTCGCGGGAGGATACACAGATACGCAGTATTTT
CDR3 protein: CASSFAGGYTDTQYF